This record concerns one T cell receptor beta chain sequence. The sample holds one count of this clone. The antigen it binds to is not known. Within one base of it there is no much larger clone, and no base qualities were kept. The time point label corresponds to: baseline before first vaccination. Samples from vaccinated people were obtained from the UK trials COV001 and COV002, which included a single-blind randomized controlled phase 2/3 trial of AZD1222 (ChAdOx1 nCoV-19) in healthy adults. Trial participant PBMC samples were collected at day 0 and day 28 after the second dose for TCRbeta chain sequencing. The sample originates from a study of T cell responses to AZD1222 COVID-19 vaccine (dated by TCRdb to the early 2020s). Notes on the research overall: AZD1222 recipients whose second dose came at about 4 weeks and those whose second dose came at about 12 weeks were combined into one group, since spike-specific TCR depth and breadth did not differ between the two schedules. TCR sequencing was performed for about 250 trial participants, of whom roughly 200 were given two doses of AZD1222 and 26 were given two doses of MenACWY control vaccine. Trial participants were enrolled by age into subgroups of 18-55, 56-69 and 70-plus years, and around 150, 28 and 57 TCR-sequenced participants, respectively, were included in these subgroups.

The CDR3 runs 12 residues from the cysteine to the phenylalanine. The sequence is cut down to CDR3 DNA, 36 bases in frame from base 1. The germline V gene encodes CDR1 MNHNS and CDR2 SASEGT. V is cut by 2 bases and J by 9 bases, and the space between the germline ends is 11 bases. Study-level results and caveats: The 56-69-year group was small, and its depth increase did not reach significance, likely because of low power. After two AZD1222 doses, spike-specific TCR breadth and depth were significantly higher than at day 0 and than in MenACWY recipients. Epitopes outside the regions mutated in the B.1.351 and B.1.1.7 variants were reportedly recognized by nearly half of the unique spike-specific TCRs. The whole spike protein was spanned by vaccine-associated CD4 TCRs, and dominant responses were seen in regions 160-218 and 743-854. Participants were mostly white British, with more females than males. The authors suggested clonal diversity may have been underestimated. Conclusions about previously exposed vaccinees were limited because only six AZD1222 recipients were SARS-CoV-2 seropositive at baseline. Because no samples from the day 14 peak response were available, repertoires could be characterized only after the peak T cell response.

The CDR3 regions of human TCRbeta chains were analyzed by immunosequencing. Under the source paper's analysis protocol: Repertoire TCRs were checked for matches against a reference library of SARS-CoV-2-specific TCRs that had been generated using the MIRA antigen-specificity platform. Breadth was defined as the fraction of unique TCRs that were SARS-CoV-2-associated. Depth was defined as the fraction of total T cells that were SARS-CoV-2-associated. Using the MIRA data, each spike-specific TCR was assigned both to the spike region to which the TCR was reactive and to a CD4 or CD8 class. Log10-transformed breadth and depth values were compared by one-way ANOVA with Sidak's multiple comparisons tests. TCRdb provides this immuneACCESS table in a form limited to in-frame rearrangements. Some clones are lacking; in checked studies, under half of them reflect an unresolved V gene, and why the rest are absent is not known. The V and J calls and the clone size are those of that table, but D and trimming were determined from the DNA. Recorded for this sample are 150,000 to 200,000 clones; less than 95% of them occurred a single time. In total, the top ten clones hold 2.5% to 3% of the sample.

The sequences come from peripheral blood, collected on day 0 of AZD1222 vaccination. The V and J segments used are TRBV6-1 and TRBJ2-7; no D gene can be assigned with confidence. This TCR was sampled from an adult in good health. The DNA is TGTGCCAGCAGTGAATCCAGGCCGGTGCAGTACTTC. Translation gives CASSESRPVQYF.